The next 18 T cell receptor beta chains were all read from a single sample in a study of control samples from healthy donors and cancer patients. Sequenced by immunoSEQ multiplex PCR; TCRdb stores in-frame clones only, minus some. The data contain approximately 150,000 clones, 88% of them singletons. Sample: blood. These receptors originate from a man younger than 35 in good health.

DNA of the CDR3: TGTGCCAGCAGCCAAGCCACATTCGGGGAGCTGTTTTTT. This translates into CASSQATFGELFF. The rearrangement joins TRBV3-1 (or the pseudogene TRBV3-2) to TRBJ2-2; no reliable D call. V lost 1 base and J 7 bases, leaving 7 bases between the germline ends. CDR1 LGHDT and CDR2 YNNKEL come from the germline V gene (reference sequence). The CDR3 sequence is 13 residues long.

V and J are TRBV18 and TRBJ1-5, with 7 nucleotides matching TRBD1. The V segment lost 2 bases and the J segment 0 bases; nucleotides outside the gene matches: 4. Germline V gene lookup returns CDR1 KGHSH and CDR2 LQKENI. The CDR3 has 16 residues. CDR3 bases: TGTGCCAGCTCACCAGGACAGGCCTTTAGCAATCAGCCCCAGCATTTT. Protein product: CASSPGQAFSNQPQHF.

About this clone: The junction departs from the called germline gene at one end, perhaps through a read error. This chain joins TRBV7-7 and TRBJ2-1, with a possible D match to TRBD2 (6 bases). Germline CDR1 and CDR2: SSHAT and FNYEAQ (reference sequence). The CDR3 is made up of 15 amino acids. In DNA form, the CDR3 reads TGTGCTAGCAGCTTAGGAGGGGATTATAACAATGAGCAGTTCTTC. This encodes CASSLGGDYNNEQFF.

In DNA form, the CDR3 reads TGTGCCAGCGGCCCGAGTCCCAATCAGCCCCAGCATTTT. Encoded protein: CASGPSPNQPQHF. The V gene is TRBV28, the J gene TRBJ1-5; D remains ambiguous. CDR1 and CDR2 (germline): MDHEN, SYDVKM. The CDR3 has 13 residues. V was shortened by 8 bases and J by 3 bases, with 11 bases between the two germline ends.

This rearrangement joins TRBV11-2 to TRBJ2-1; the match to TRBD1 covers 7 bases. The germline V gene has CDR1 SGHAT and CDR2 FQNNGV. Trimming at V came to 10 bases and at J to 8 bases, leaving 17 bases not matched to a gene. This CDR3 spans 15 amino acids. CDR3 protein: CATSPKGAASHEQFF. For the CDR3, the DNA is TGTGCCACCTCTCCCAAGGGGGCGGCCAGCCATGAGCAGTTCTTC. The variable domain in full, with the rest retrieved from reference TRBV11-2 and TRBJ2-1, is EAGVAQSPRYKIIEKRQSVAFWCNPISGHATLYWYQQILGQGPKLLIQFQNNGVVDDSQLPKDRFSAERLKGVDSTLKIQPAKLEDSAVYLCATSPKGAASHEQFFGPGTRLTVL.

The chain recombines TRBV14 with TRBJ2-2; TRBD1 aligns across 9 bases. The CDR3 consists of 17 residues. Unmatched junction bases numbered 4, after V lost 2 bases and J lost 0 bases. Germline V gene data show CDR1 as SGHDN and CDR2 as FVKESK. CDR3 DNA: TGTGCCAGCAGCCAAAGTACAGGGGGCTCGAACACCGGGGAGCTGTTTTTT. Protein product: CASSQSTGGSNTGELFF.

The chain links TRBV29-1 to TRBJ2-1; the D gene is possibly TRBD2 (6 bases). Germline V CDR1 and CDR2: SQVTM, ANQGSEA. V was cut by 7 bases and J by 10 bases, with 20 bases left in between. The CDR3 sequence is 13 residues long. CDR3 sequence: CSAGPGVRDEQFF. The CDR3 DNA sequence: TGCAGCGCGGGGCCGGGGGTTCGAGACGAGCAGTTCTTC.

V gene TRBV6-2 or TRBV6-3 combines with J gene TRBJ1-1; possible D gene TRBD1, 5 bases. The V end lost 0 bases, the J end lost 3 bases, and 23 bases lay between the germline ends. Per germline, CDR1 MNHEY and CDR2 SVGEGT. The CDR3 spans 19 residues. The CDR3 is CASSYSRRGLLSFYTEAFF. The CDR3 coding sequence is TGTGCCAGCAGTTACTCGAGGCGGGGCCTCCTCTCGTTTTACACTGAAGCTTTCTTT.

A word on this clone: Other DNA sequences in this specimen translate into the identical CDR3. The gene calls are TRBV9 and TRBJ2-3; tentatively, D is TRBD2 (5 bases). Trimming took off 0 bases at V and 0 bases at J, with 8 bases between the two ends. Germline loops: CDR1 SGDLS, CDR2 YYNGEE. This CDR3 has 15 residues. This chain's CDR3 is CASSVGGSSTDTQYF. In nucleotides, the CDR3 is TGTGCCAGCAGCGTAGGAGGGTCTAGCACAGATACGCAGTATTTT.

The J gene is TRBJ1-2, the V gene TRBV28; no clear D gene. This CDR3 has 15 amino acids. V lost 5 bases and J lost 0, with 13 bases in between. The germline gives CDR1 MDHEN, CDR2 SYDVKM. The CDR3 DNA reads TGTGCCAGCAGTCTTTTATTCAGCTCTAACTATGGCTACACCTTC. Translating gives CASSLLFSSNYGYTF.

This chain joins TRBV10-3 and TRBJ2-7; 7 nucleotides match TRBD1. The germline V gene encodes CDR1 ENHRY and CDR2 SYGVKD. The CDR3 has 15 residues. The junction had 8 bases not matched to a gene; V was cut back by 6 bases and J by 0 bases. For the CDR3, the DNA is TGTGCCATCAGGGGGGACAGCCGCTCCTCCTACGAGCAGTACTTC. It is translated as CAIRGDSRSSYEQYF.

The chain couples TRBV7-3 to TRBJ2-7; TRBD2 is a possible D gene (5 bases). The CDR3 sequence is 15 residues long. Looked up from germline, CDR1 is SGHTA and CDR2 is FQGTGA. V shed 5 bases and J shed 4 bases, with 18 bases lying between them. The CDR3: CASSEGVGERYEQYF. The DNA for the CDR3 is TGTGCCAGCAGCGAAGGCGTTGGGGAGCGATACGAGCAGTACTTC.

This sequence joins TRBV19 and TRBJ1-2, with 9 bases matching TRBD1. J was trimmed by 3 bases and V by 1 base; bases with no gene match: 9. Germline V gives CDR1 LNHDA, CDR2 SQIVND (reference sequence). The CDR3 sequence is 17 residues long. CDR3 region: CASSIVTTGGQDYGYTF. Here the CDR3 DNA reads TGTGCCAGTAGTATAGTTACCACAGGGGGCCAGGACTATGGCTACACCTTC.

This chain connects TRBV7-2 to TRBJ2-7; D remains ambiguous. This CDR3 is built from 15 residues. The V end was cut by 4 bases, the J end by 1 base, with 14 bases between. CDR1 SGHTA and CDR2 FQGNSA come from the germline V gene. The CDR3 sequence is CASSSQHGDSYEQYF. The CDR3 nucleotides are TGTGCCAGCAGCTCCCAACATGGAGATTCCTACGAGCAGTACTTC.

The J gene is TRBJ1-6, the V gene TRBV12-3 or TRBV12-4; D is ambiguous. Trimming shortened V by 5 bases and J by 9 bases, and 8 bases separated the two germline ends. The CDR3 is 12 amino acids. The CDR3 reads CASSQSGSPLHF. CDR3 bases: TGTGCCAGCAGTCAGTCCGGTTCACCCCTCCACTTT.

The CDR3 DNA is TGTGCCATCGGATCGGGCTCTGGAAACACCATATATTTT. Amino acids: CAIGSGSGNTIYF. The rearrangement links TRBV10-3 to TRBJ1-3; D is undetermined. The CDR3 consists of 13 residues. With 8 bases removed from V and 0 bases from J, the gap between germline ends came to 8 bases. Germline loops: CDR1 ENHRY, CDR2 SYGVKD.

V usage is TRBV27 and J usage is TRBJ1-1, with D perhaps matching TRBD1 (6 bases). The CDR3 runs to 13 residues. Trimming stripped 6 bases from V and 8 bases from J, with 16 bases between. Looked up from germline, CDR1 is MNHEY and CDR2 is SMNVEV (reference sequence). CDR3 amino acids: CASREQGTGEAFF. The CDR3 DNA is TGTGCCAGCAGGGAACAGGGCACGGGCGAAGCTTTCTTT.

The genes are TRBV28 and TRBJ1-2; 8 bases match TRBD1. This CDR3 has 13 residues. The trim removed 5 bases at V and 4 bases at J, leaving 3 bases unmatched. The germline CDR1 and CDR2 sequences are MDHEN and SYDVKM. CDR3 loop: CASSGTGPYGYTF. The CDR3 region has the DNA TGTGCCAGCAGTGGGACAGGCCCCTATGGCTACACCTTC.